This T cell receptor beta chain was recovered during a study of shared clonotypes between healthy human individuals. The CDR3 consists of 15 residues. Trimming removed 5 bases from V and 3 bases from J, with 16 bases in between. CDR1 is SEHNR and CDR2 is FQNEAQ in the germline V gene (reference sequence). TCRdb's copy holds only in-frame clones and misses some; the assay was immunoSEQ multiplex PCR. The data show about 1.5 million clones, 98% seen once. This TCR was recovered from a man aged 30 to 45 in good health. What was sequenced was naive CD4+ T cells sorted from blood. This sample's subset: CD45RA+ positively selected. V and J are TRBV7-9 and TRBJ2-5; D is possibly TRBD1 (6 bases). CDR3 nucleotide sequence: TGTGCCAGCAGCGCCGTTGAGGCAGGGGAAGAGACCCAGTACTTC. Amino acid sequence: CASSAVEAGEETQYF.